The 6 T cell receptor beta chains reported below all come from one sample, sequenced in a study of Ad26.COV2.S vaccination and SARS-CoV-2 variants. Documented treatment: around 19 received Ad26.COV2.S at low or high dose, single or two shots; 5 received placebo; per-sample allocation not given. Sampling took place 63 days after the first vaccine or placebo injection. Measured with immunoSEQ multiplex PCR; TCRdb has only the in-frame clones, and not every one. This sample yields fewer than 600,000 clones, of which 70% to 90% are seen a single time; 1.7% belongs to the top ten. The input for sequencing was peripheral blood, taken in a trial of Ad26.COV2.S vaccine versus placebo. Receptors were obtained from a person between 18 and 65 years old who received the Ad26.COV2.S COVID-19 vaccine or a placebo.

This chain links TRBV6-5 with TRBJ2-7, with TRBD1 identical over 8 bases. Germline CDR1 is MNHEY and CDR2 is SVGAGI. V lost 6 bases, J lost 4 bases, and 2 bases stayed unmatched. The CDR3 loop spans 12 amino acids. In nucleotides, the CDR3 is TGTGCCAGCAGAAGACAGGGGTACGAGCAGTACTTC. Its protein is CASRRQGYEQYF.

The chain recombines TRBV9 with TRBJ1-1; tentatively, D is TRBD1 (5 bases). In germline, CDR1 is SGDLS, CDR2 YYNGEE. The CDR3 is made up of 14 amino acids. Between the trimmed V and J ends, which lost 3 bases and 1 base, there was a span of 10 bases. The DNA of the CDR3 is TGTGCCAGCAGCGGACGGGACGGGAACACTGAAGCTTTCTTT. Encoded protein: CASSGRDGNTEAFF.

The chain carries TRBV19 and TRBJ2-3; 9 bases match TRBD2. Trimming took 6 bases from V and 2 from J; bases not matched to a gene: 9. The CDR3 spans 16 residues. Germline-derived CDR1 and CDR2 are LNHDA and SQIVND (reference sequence). CDR3 amino acids: CASSGVAGASTDTQYF. CDR3 DNA sequence: TGTGCCAGTAGCGGGGTAGCGGGGGCCTCCACAGATACGCAGTATTTT.

This chain links TRBV5-1 with TRBJ2-3; 11 nucleotides match TRBD2. CDR1 is SGHRS, CDR2 YFSETQ, per germline. J was trimmed by 5 bases and V by 5 bases; bases with no gene match: 10. The CDR3 totals 16 residues. CDR3 nucleotide sequence: TGCGCCAGCAGTCCCGGGTCTAGCGGGAGGATAGATACGCAGTATTTT. This translates into CASSPGSSGRIDTQYF.

The chain employs TRBV15 and TRBJ1-4; 7 bases fit TRBD1. This CDR3 is 17 amino acids long. With 1 base clipped from V and 2 bases from J, the junction kept 7 bases outside the gene matches. Germline V CDR1 and CDR2: LNHNV, YYDKDF (reference sequence). The CDR3 DNA reads TGTGCCACCAGCAGAGGAGGTACAGGGGCCACTAATGAAAAACTGTTTTTT. Its translation: CATSRGGTGATNEKLFF.

The chain combines TRBV3-1 (or the pseudogene TRBV3-2) with TRBJ1-2; the D gene is possibly TRBD1 (5 bases). Germline CDR1 is LGHDT and CDR2 is YNNKEL (reference sequence). Trimming left V 1 base short and J 1 base short, with 13 bases between. CDR3 length: 16 amino acids. The CDR3 bases are TGTGCCAGCAGCCAAGGGCGGCGGGGGAATAACTATGGCTACACCTTC. This translates into CASSQGRRGNNYGYTF.